A single sample gave rise to the 25 T cell receptor beta chains below, sequenced in a study of cytomegalovirus exposure and HLA in healthy donors. The PCR used 60 Vbeta and 13 Jbeta primers. Clones were sequenced by immunoSEQ multiplex PCR, and TCRdb holds only the in-frame ones, with some missing. The table lists around 100,000 clones, over 60% of them singletons. Sequencing used PBMCs. The receptors stem from a woman in her late teens or twenties in good health and CMV-seropositive.

The chain recombines TRBV5-1 with TRBJ2-7; 7 bases match TRBD1. Germline V gene data show CDR1 as SGHRS and CDR2 as YFSETQ. The V segment lost 5 bases and the J segment 4 bases; nucleotides outside the gene matches: 6. This CDR3 comprises 13 residues. CDR3 sequence reads: CASRNGQAYEQYF. In DNA, the CDR3 is TGCGCCAGCAGAAACGGACAGGCTTACGAGCAGTACTTC.

The chain has TRBV5-6 and TRBJ1-3; D is uncertain. Trimming stripped 0 bases from V and 0 bases from J, with 10 bases between. The CDR3 has 16 residues. Per the germline V gene, CDR1 is SGHDT and CDR2 is YYEEEE. The CDR3 spells CASSLGHVRSGNTIYF. DNA of the CDR3: TGTGCCAGCAGCTTGGGACACGTCCGCTCTGGAAACACCATATATTTT. Combining the CDR3 with reference TRBV5-6 and TRBJ1-3 gives the whole variable domain DAGVTQSPTHLIKTRGQQVTLRCSPKSGHDTVSWYQQALGQGPQFIFQYYEEEERQRGNFPDRFSGHQFPNYSSELNVNALLLGDSALYLCASSLGHVRSGNTIYFGEGSWLTVV.

The chain is built from TRBV6-5 and TRBJ2-7, with TRBD2 identical over 8 bases. The CDR3 totals 15 residues. Germline loops: CDR1 MNHEY, CDR2 SVGAGI. Trimming cost V 5 bases and J 0 bases; bases outside gene matches: 6. CDR3: CASSPGRESSYEQYF. The CDR3 DNA reads TGTGCCAGCAGTCCCGGGAGGGAGAGCTCCTACGAGCAGTACTTC.

The DNA of the CDR3 is TGTGCCAGCAGCTTTACAGGGAGCTCCTACAATGAGCAGTTCTTC. This encodes CASSFTGSSYNEQFF. This chain uses TRBV7-2 with TRBJ2-1; D may be TRBD1 (6 bases). The ends were cut back, 3 bases at V and 0 bases at J, with 9 bases in the middle. The V gene's germline CDR1 is SGHTA and CDR2 FQGNSA. The CDR3 contains 15 residues. Full variable domain (outside the CDR3, taken from reference TRBV7-2 and TRBJ2-1): GAGVSQSPSNKVTEKGKDVELRCDPISGHTALYWYRQSLGQGLEFLIYFQGNSAPDKSGLPSDRFSAERTGGSVSTLTIQRTQQEDSAVYLCASSFTGSSYNEQFFGPGTRLTVL.

This sequence joins TRBV18 and TRBJ2-2, with TRBD2 matching over 7 bases. Germline assignment: CDR1 KGHSH and CDR2 LQKENI. The CDR3 extends over 14 amino acids. Trimming removed 5 bases from V and 2 bases from J; junction bases left unmatched: 2. The CDR3 protein is CASSSGTNTGELFF. The CDR3 DNA is TGTGCCAGCTCAAGCGGGACCAACACCGGGGAGCTGTTTTTT.

The chain is built from TRBV2 and TRBJ2-1, with TRBD2 matching over 8 bases. From germline, CDR1 is SNHLY and CDR2 FYNNEI. Trimming cost V 8 bases and J 9 bases; bases outside gene matches: 6. The CDR3 is 12 amino acids. CDR3 bases: TGTGCCAGCGGTTATCGGGAGGGTGAGCAGTTCTTC. The encoded protein is CASGYREGEQFF.

The chain links TRBV27 to TRBJ1-2; TRBD1 might be the D (6 bases). V lost 4 bases to trimming and J lost 2 bases, with 11 bases between them. The CDR3 sequence is 14 residues long. The germline V gene has CDR1 MNHEY and CDR2 SMNVEV (reference sequence). DNA for the CDR3: TGTGCCAGCAGTTCCATAGACAGGAACTATGGCTACACCTTC. Amino acids: CASSSIDRNYGYTF.

This chain connects TRBV5-1 to TRBJ2-7, with 9 bases that match TRBD1. The CDR3 consists of 16 residues. V lost 1 base, J lost 2 bases, and 7 bases stayed unmatched. The germline CDR1 and CDR2 sequences are SGHRS and YFSETQ. The CDR3 DNA reads as TGCGCCAGCAGCTTGACACCGGGACAGGGCCCCTACGAGCAGTACTTC. This codes for CASSLTPGQGPYEQYF.

With respect to this clone: In the same sample, other DNA sequences code for this CDR3. CDR3: CASSLAGVGTEAFF. As DNA, the CDR3 is TGCGCCAGCAGCTTGGCGGGAGTTGGCACTGAAGCTTTCTTT. The V and J genes are TRBV5-1 and TRBJ1-1; no clear D gene. This CDR3 comprises 14 residues. CDR1 and CDR2 (germline): SGHRS, YFSETQ. The V gene lost 0 bases and the J gene lost 4 bases, with 10 bases spanning the gap.

This clone was counted a single time. Here the CDR3 DNA reads TGTGCCAGCAGCCCTGAAGCGGGAGGGCGTAAGGATGAGCAGTTCTTC. It translates to CASSPEAGGRKDEQFF. The chain has TRBV9 and TRBJ2-1; 10 nucleotides agree with TRBD2. Trimming removed 4 bases from V and 8 bases from J; junction bases left unmatched: 12. Germline loops: CDR1 SGDLS, CDR2 YYNGEE. CDR3 length: 16 residues.

The table lists this clone with a count of one. DNA of the CDR3: TGTGCCAGTAGTGCCAGAACGACAGGGGCGCCGGATGGCTACACCTTC. Translating gives CASSARTTGAPDGYTF. The gene calls are TRBV19 and TRBJ1-2; 8 bases align to TRBD1. The CDR3 covers 16 residues. The germline CDR1 and CDR2 sequences are LNHDA and SQIVND (reference sequence). Trimming at V came to 5 bases and at J to 6 bases, leaving 14 bases not matched to a gene.

This clone was seen only a few times. V usage is TRBV6-1 and J usage is TRBJ1-5; D remains unclear. V was trimmed by 7 bases and J by 0 bases, leaving 7 bases between them. CDR3 size: 13 residues. Germline CDR1 is MNHNS and CDR2 is SASEGT. The CDR3 spells CASTGNSNQPQHF. The CDR3 DNA is TGTGCCAGCACGGGAAATAGCAATCAGCCCCAGCATTTT.

V usage is TRBV5-5 and J usage is TRBJ2-7; 8 bases agree with TRBD1. J lost 3 bases, V lost 3 bases, and 8 bases had no gene match. This CDR3 comprises 15 residues. The germline gives CDR1 SGHKS, CDR2 YYEKEE (reference sequence). The CDR3 protein is CASSSSRGQSYEQYF. The CDR3 DNA follows: TGTGCCAGCAGCTCTTCCAGGGGGCAAAGCTACGAGCAGTACTTC. Full variable domain (missing parts from reference TRBV5-5 and TRBJ2-7): DAGVTQSPTHLIKTRGQQVTLRCSPISGHKSVSWYQQVLGQGPQFIFQYYEKEERGRGNFPDRFSARQFPNYSSELNVNALLLGDSALYLCASSSSRGQSYEQYFGPGTRLTVT.

The rearrangement links TRBV4-1 to TRBJ1-3; 9 nucleotides agree with TRBD1. Trimming at V came to 2 bases and at J to 0 bases, leaving 11 bases not matched to a gene. CDR3 size: 19 residues. The germline gives CDR1 MGHRA, CDR2 YSYEKL. The CDR3 region is CASSQPRTGVKGSGNTIYF. The CDR3 DNA reads as TGCGCCAGCAGCCAACCGAGGACAGGGGTAAAAGGCTCTGGAAACACCATATATTTT.

The genes are TRBV5-6 and TRBJ1-2; D unresolved. This CDR3 is built from 16 residues. In germline, CDR1 is SGHDT, CDR2 YYEEEE. The germline V and J ends were trimmed by 5 bases and 5 bases, with 22 bases remaining between them. Written as DNA, the CDR3 is TGTGCCAGCAGTCCACCCGGCGGGAGGCAGGCATATGGCTACACCTTC. Protein product: CASSPPGGRQAYGYTF.

The chain links TRBV10-1 to TRBJ2-2, with 8 positions matching TRBD2. Trimming took 2 bases from V and 1 from J; bases not matched to a gene: 3. CDR3 length: 16 amino acids. Per germline, CDR1 WNHNN and CDR2 SYGVQD (reference sequence). The CDR3, as DNA: TGCGCCAGCAGTGAGCAGCGGGAGCTGAACACCGGGGAGCTGTTTTTT. It yields the protein CASSEQRELNTGELFF.

This chain connects TRBV19 to TRBJ2-2; TRBD2 agrees at 7 bases. Germline-derived CDR1 and CDR2 are LNHDA and SQIVND (reference sequence). With 5 bases clipped from V and 4 bases from J, the junction kept 10 bases outside the gene matches. The CDR3 spans 16 residues. This CDR3 is CASSALWREFTGELFF. The CDR3 region has the DNA TGTGCCAGTAGTGCTCTCTGGCGGGAGTTCACCGGGGAGCTGTTTTTT.

This clone was counted between two and nine times. CDR3 in amino acids: CASSLPGANVLTF. The CDR3 nucleotides read TGTGCCAGCAGCCTCCCCGGGGCCAACGTCCTGACTTTC. This chain links TRBV11-3 with TRBJ2-6; no clear D. The V end lost 5 bases, the J end lost 4 bases, and 6 bases lay between the germline ends. Germline V gene data show CDR1 as SGHNT and CDR2 as YENEEA. There are 13 residues in the CDR3.

This sequence joins TRBV6-1 and TRBJ1-2, with D uncertain. In germline, CDR1 is MNHNS, CDR2 SASEGT. This CDR3 comprises 14 residues. Deletions cut 6 bases from V and 4 bases from J, with 15 bases between. CDR3 amino acids: CASSPIGGSYGYTF. The CDR3 DNA is TGTGCCAGCAGCCCTATAGGAGGGAGCTATGGCTACACCTTC.

The chain employs TRBV27 and TRBJ2-7, with TRBD2 matching over 11 bases. V shed 6 bases and J 6 bases; nucleotides not matched to a gene: 10. CDR3 length: 15 amino acids. The V gene's germline CDR1 is MNHEY and CDR2 SMNVEV (reference sequence). CDR3 region: CASRARTSGSSEQYF. The CDR3 bases are TGTGCCAGCAGAGCTCGGACTAGCGGGTCCAGCGAGCAGTACTTC.

This clone was detected only once. The genes are TRBV15 and TRBJ2-7, with TRBD2 matching 7 bases. The CDR3 has 14 amino acids. Germline V CDR1 and CDR2: LNHNV, YYDKDF (reference sequence). Germline trimming cut 5 bases from V and 6 bases from J; bases unmatched to any gene: 10. CDR3 DNA sequence: TGTGCCACCAGCCCTGGACTAGGGATGATCGAGCAGTACTTC. The encoded protein is CATSPGLGMIEQYF.

This chain connects TRBV19 to TRBJ1-1; D is possibly TRBD1 (5 bases). There are 13 residues in the CDR3. With 10 bases removed from V and 0 bases from J, the gap between germline ends came to 12 bases. The germline gives CDR1 LNHDA, CDR2 SQIVND (reference sequence). The CDR3 spells CATRQSMNTEAFF. The CDR3 DNA sequence: TGTGCCACCAGACAGTCTATGAACACTGAAGCTTTCTTT.

The genes are TRBV2 and TRBJ1-2; 8 bases line up with TRBD1. The length of the CDR3 is 15 residues. Germline loops: CDR1 SNHLY, CDR2 FYNNEI. The trim removed 4 bases at V and 4 bases at J, leaving 8 bases unmatched. The CDR3 nucleotides are TGTGCCAGCAGTGCACAGGACAGGGCCTCCTATGGCTACACCTTC. The encoded protein is CASSAQDRASYGYTF.

The chain combines TRBV4-2 with TRBJ2-1; no firm D call. The germline V gene encodes CDR1 LGHNA and CDR2 YNFKEQ. The ends were cut back, 0 bases at V and 7 bases at J, with 16 bases in the middle. The CDR3 covers 16 residues. The CDR3 here is CASSQEGSPPGNEQFF. The CDR3 DNA follows: TGTGCCAGCAGCCAAGAGGGCTCGCCGCCTGGGAATGAGCAGTTCTTC.

V usage is TRBV9 and J usage is TRBJ1-3; D gene ambiguous. The germline gives CDR1 SGDLS, CDR2 YYNGEE. Between the trimmed V and J ends, which lost 3 bases and 7 bases, there was a span of 5 bases. The CDR3 is made up of 11 amino acids. CDR3 amino acids: CASSGGNTIYF. The CDR3 DNA follows: TGTGCCAGCAGCGGAGGGAACACCATATATTTT.